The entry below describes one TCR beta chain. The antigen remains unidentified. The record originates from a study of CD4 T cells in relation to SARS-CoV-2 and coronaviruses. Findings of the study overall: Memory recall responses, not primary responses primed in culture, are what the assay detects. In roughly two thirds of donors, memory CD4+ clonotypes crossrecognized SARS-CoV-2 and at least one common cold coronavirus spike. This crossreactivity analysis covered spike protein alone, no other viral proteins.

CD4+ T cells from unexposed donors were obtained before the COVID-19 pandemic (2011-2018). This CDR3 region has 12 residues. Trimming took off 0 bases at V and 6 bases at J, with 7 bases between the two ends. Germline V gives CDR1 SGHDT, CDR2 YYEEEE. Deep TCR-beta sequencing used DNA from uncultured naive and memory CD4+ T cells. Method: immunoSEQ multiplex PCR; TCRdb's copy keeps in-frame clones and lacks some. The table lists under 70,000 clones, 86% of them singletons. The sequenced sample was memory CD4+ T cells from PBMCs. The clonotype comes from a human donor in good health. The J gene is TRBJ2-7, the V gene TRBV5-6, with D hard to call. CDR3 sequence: CASSLAVGEQYF. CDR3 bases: TGTGCCAGCAGCTTGGCCGTGGGCGAGCAGTACTTC.